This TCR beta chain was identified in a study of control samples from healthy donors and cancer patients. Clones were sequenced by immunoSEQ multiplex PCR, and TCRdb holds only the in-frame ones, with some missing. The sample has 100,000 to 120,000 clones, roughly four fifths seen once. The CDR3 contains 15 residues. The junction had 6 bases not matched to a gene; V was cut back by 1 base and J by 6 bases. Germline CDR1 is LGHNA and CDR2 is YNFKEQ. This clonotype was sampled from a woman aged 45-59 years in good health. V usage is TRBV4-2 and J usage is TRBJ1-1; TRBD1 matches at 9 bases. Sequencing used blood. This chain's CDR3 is CASSQVLQGASEAFF. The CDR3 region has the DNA TGTGCCAGCAGCCAAGTTTTACAGGGGGCCTCTGAAGCTTTCTTT.